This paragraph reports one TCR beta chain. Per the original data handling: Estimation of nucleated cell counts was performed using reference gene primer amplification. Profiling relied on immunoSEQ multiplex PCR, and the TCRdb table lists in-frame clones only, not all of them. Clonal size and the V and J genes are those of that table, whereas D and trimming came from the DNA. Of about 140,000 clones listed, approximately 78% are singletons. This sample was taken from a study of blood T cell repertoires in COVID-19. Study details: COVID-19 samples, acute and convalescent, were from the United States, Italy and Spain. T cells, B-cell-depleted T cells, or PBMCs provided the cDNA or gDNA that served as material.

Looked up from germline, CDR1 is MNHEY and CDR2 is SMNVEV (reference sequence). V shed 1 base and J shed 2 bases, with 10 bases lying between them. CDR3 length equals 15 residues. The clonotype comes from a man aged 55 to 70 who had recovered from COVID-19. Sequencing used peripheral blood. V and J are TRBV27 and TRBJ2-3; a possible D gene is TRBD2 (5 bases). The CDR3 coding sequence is TGTGCCAGCAGTTTATACACCCGGGACACAGATACGCAGTATTTT. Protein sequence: CASSLYTRDTDTQYF.